This entry describes one T cell receptor (beta chain). Antigen: not known. Only in-frame clones appear in the TCRdb table, and some are missing; sequencing was by immunoSEQ multiplex PCR. The table records about 220,000 clones, 88% of them present only once. The data were taken from a study of cytomegalovirus exposure and HLA in healthy donors. The study's findings and limits: The majority of TCR sequences were rare, yet some public TCRs appeared in many donors. The study listed 164 cytomegalovirus-associated TCR beta chains. Through in vitro validation, a few CMV-associated chains were shown to be specific for CMV antigens.

The trim removed 2 bases at V and 1 base at J, leaving 7 bases unmatched. The CDR3 length is 18 residues. The germline CDR1 and CDR2 sequences are SGHVS and FQNEAQ. V and J are TRBV7-8 and TRBJ2-6; 8 nucleotides agree with TRBD2. Sequenced material: PBMCs. The source is a woman between 18 and 29 years old in good health and CMV-seronegative. The CDR3 region has the DNA TGTGCCAGCAGCTTAACGGGACTAGATTTTTCTGGGGCCAACGTCCTGACTTTC. This codes for CASSLTGLDFSGANVLTF. The variable domain in full, completed from reference TRBV7-8 and TRBJ2-6, reads GAGVSQSPRYKVAKRGQDVALRCDPISGHVSLFWYQQALGQGPEFLTYFQNEAQLDKSGLPSDRFFAERPEGSVSTLKIQRTQQEDSAVYLCASSLTGLDFSGANVLTFGAGSRLTVL.